The following is a T cell receptor beta chain sequence with its context. Its specificity is unknown. This entry belongs to a study of CD8+ T cells in alopecia areata. RNA extraction and reverse transcription yielded cDNA as sequencing template. Using immunoSEQ multiplex PCR, the repertoire was profiled, and TCRdb retains in-frame clones only, with some absent. The sample holds about 100,000 clones, 55% to 60% seen once. The study, taken as a whole, reports: Researchers report lesional scalp, most notably alopecia totalis/universalis, outstripped normal scalp in clonality.

Isolation of CD4+ and CD8+ T cells from PBMCs was achieved by sorting. Source material: NKG2D-low CD8+ T cells sorted from blood. The TCR was taken from a human donor with alopecia areata.

CDR3 protein: CASWGETQYF. The CDR3 DNA reads as TGTGCCAGTTGGGGGGAGACCCAGTACTTC. The chain recombines TRBV6-6 with TRBJ2-5; D assignment may be TRBD1 or TRBD2 (5 bases each). The CDR3 sequence is 10 residues long. The germline CDR1 and CDR2 sequences are MNHNY and SVGAGI (reference sequence). The V and J ends lost 9 bases and 5 bases respectively, with 7 bases between them.